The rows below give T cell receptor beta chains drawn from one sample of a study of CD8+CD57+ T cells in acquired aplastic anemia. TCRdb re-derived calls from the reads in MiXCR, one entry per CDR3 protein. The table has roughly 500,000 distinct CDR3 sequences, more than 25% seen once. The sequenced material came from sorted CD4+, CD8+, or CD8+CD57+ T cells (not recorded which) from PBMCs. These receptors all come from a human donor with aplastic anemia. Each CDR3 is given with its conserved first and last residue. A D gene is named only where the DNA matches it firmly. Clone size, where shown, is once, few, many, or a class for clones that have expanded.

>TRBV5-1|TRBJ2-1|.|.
CASSLERDFEQFF
TGCGCCAGCAGCTTGGAACGGGACTTTGAGCAGTTCTTC
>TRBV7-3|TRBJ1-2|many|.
CASSLGAGNYGYTF
TGTGCCAGCAGCTTAGGGGCAGGGAACTATGGCTACACCTTC
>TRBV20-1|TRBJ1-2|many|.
CSARGGYGYTF
TGCAGTGCTAGAGGGGGCTATGGCTACACCTTC
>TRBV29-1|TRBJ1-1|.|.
CSGDAGQRNTEAFF
TGCAGCGGAGACGCAGGGCAAAGAAACACTGAAGCTTTCTTT
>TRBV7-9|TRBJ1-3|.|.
CATIPVNSGNTIYF
TGTGCCACGATCCCGGTTAACTCTGGAAACACCATATATTTT
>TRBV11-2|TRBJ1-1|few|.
CASSLSPAGLGGTEAFF
TGTGCCAGCAGCTTAAGTCCGGCCGGTTTAGGGGGCACTGAAGCTTTCTTT
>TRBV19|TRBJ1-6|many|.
CASGSEAVNSPLHF
TGTGCCAGTGGTTCCGAGGCAGTTAATTCACCCCTCCACTTT
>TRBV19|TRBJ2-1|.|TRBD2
CASSTQGLDNEQFF
TGTGCCAGTAGTACACAGGGACTAGACAATGAGCAGTTCTTC
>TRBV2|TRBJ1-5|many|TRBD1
CASKSDRGRSQPQHF
TGTGCCAGCAAATCCGACAGGGGGCGAAGTCAGCCCCAGCATTTT
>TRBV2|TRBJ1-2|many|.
CASSSPPNYGYTF
TGTGCCAGCAGTTCCCCCCCCAACTATGGCTACACCTTC
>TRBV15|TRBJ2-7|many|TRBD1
CATTRDRSYEQYF
TGTGCCACTACCCGGGACAGATCGTACGAGCAGTACTTC
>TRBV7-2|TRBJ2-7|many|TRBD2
CASSNSSGSSYEQYF
TGTGCCAGCAGCAACTCTAGCGGAAGCTCCTACGAGCAGTACTTC
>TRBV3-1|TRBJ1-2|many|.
CASSTDNNYGYTF
TGTGCCAGCAGCACCGACAATAACTATGGCTACACCTTC
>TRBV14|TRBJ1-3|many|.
CASSQVENTIYF
TGTGCCAGCAGCCAAGTGGAAAACACCATATATTTT
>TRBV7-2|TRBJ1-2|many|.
CASRPPPRMYGYTF
TGTGCCAGCAGACCACCCCCCAGGATGTATGGCTACACCTTC
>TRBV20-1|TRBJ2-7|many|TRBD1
CSARGQGEYEQYF
TGCAGTGCTAGGGGGCAGGGGGAATACGAGCAGTACTTC
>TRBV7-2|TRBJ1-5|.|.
CASSLLAGAQHF
TGTGCCAGCAGCTTACTAGCGGGGGCGCAGCATTTT
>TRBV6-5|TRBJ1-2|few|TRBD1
CASSYGTGGDYGYTF
TGTGCCAGCAGTTACGGGACAGGGGGCGACTATGGCTACACCTTC
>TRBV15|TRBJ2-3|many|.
CATSRPGSGRTDTQYF
TGTGCCACCAGCAGACCCGGCTCGGGTAGGACAGATACGCAGTATTTT
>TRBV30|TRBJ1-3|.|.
CAWSVRGGSGNIIYF
TGTGCCTGGAGTGTGAGGGGAGGCTCTGGAAACATCATATATTTT
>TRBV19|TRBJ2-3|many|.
CASSIFRGATSTDTQYF
TGTGCCAGTAGTATATTTCGGGGTGCTACTAGCACAGATACGCAGTATTTT